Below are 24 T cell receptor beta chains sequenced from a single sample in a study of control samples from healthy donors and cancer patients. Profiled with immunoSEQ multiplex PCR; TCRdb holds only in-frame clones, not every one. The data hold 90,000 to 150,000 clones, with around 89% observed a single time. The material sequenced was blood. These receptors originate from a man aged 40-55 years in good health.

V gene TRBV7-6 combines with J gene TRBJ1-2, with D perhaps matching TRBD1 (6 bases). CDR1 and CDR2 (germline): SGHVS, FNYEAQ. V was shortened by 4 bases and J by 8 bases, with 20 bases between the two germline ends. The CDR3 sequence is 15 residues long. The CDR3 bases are TGTGCCAGCAGCTCCGGGGGCGTGCCCCCGTTGGGCTACACCTTC. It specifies CASSSGGVPPLGYTF. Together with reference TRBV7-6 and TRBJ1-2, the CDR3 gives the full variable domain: GAGVSQSPRYKVTKRGQDVALRCDPISGHVSLYWYRQALGQGPEFLTYFNYEAQQDKSGLPNDRFSAERPEGSISTLTIQRTEQRDSAMYRCASSSGGVPPLGYTFGSGTRLTVV.

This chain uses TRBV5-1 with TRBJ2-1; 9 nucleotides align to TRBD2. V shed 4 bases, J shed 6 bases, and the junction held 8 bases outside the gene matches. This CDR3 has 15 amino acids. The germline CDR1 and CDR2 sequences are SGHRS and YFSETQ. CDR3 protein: CASSLLAGKSNEQFF. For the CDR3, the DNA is TGCGCCAGCAGCCTTCTAGCGGGGAAAAGCAATGAGCAGTTCTTC.

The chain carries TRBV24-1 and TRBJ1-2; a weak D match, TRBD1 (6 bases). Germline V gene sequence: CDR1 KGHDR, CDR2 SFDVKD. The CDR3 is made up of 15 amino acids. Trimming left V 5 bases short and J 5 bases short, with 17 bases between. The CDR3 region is CATSASDSRGYGYTF. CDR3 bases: TGTGCCACCAGTGCCTCGGACAGCCGTGGGTATGGCTACACCTTC.

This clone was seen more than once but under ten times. The CDR3 reads CASSQRKEEKLFF. The DNA for the CDR3 is TGTGCCAGCAGCCAGAGGAAAGAGGAAAAACTGTTTTTT. J is TRBJ1-4 and V is TRBV3-1 (or the pseudogene TRBV3-2); D is unresolved. The germline gives CDR1 LGHDT, CDR2 YNNKEL (reference sequence). Trimming left V 3 bases short and J 8 bases short, with 10 bases between. This CDR3 is built from 13 residues.

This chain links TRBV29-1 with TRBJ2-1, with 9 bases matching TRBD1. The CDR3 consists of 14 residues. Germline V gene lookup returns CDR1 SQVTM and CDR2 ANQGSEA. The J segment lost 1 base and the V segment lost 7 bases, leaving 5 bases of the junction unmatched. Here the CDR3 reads CSGGQGDSYNEQFF. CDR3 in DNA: TGCAGCGGGGGACAGGGAGATTCCTACAATGAGCAGTTCTTC.

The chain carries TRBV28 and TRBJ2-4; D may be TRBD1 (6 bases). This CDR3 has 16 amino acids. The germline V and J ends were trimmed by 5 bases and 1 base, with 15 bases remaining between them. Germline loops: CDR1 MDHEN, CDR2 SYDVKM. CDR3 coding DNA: TGTGCCAGCAGTGAGCAGGGGACCGAGGCCAAAAACATTCAGTACTTC. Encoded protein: CASSEQGTEAKNIQYF.

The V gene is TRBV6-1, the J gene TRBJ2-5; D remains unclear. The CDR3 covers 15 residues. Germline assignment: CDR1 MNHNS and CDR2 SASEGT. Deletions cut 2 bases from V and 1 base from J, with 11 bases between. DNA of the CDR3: TGTGCCAGCAGTGAATTATCGTGGACCCAAGAGACCCAGTACTTC. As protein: CASSELSWTQETQYF.

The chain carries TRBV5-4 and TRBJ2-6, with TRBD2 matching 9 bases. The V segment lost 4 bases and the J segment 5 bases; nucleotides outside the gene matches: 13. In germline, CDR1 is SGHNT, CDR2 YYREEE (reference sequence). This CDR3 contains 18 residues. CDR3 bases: TGTGCCAGCAGCCCCCCGGCGGGAGGGACGCCCCGGGCCAACGTCCTGACTTTC. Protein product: CASSPPAGGTPRANVLTF.

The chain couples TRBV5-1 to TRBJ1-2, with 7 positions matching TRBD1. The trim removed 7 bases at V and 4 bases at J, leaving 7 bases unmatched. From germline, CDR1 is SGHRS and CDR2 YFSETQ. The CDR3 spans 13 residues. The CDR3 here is CASSGTVSYGYTF. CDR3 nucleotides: TGCGCCAGCTCTGGGACAGTTTCCTATGGCTACACCTTC. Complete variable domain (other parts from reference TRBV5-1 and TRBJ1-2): KAGVTQTPRYLIKTRGQQVTLSCSPISGHRSVSWYQQTPGQGLQFLFEYFSETQRNKGNFPGRFSGRQFSNSRSEMNVSTLELGDSALYLCASSGTVSYGYTFGSGTRLTVV.

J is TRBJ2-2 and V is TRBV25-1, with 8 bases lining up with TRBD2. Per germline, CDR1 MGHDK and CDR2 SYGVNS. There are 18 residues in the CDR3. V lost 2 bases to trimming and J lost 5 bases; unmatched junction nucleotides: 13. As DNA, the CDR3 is TGTGCCAGCAGTGAACTGGAAGCGGGGGCCCTACGTACCGGGGAGCTGTTTTTT. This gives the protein CASSELEAGALRTGELFF. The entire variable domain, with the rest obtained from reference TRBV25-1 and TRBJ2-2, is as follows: EADIYQTPRYLVIGTGKKITLECSQTMGHDKMYWYQQDPGMELHLIHYSYGVNSTEKGDLSSESTVSRIRTEHFPLTLESARPSHTSQYLCASSELEAGALRTGELFFGEGSRLTVL.

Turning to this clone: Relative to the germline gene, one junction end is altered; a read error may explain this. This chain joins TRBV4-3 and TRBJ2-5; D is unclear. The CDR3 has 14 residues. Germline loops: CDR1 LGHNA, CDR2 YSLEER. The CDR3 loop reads CASSQDGIQGTQYF. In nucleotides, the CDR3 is TGCGCCAGCAGCCAAGACGGTATCCAAGGGACCCAGTACTTC.

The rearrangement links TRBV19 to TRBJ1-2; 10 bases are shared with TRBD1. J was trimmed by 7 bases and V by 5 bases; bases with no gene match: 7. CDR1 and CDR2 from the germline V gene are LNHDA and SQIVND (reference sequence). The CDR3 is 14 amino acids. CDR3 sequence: CASSALTGGGGYTF. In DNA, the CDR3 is TGTGCCAGTAGTGCCTTGACAGGGGGCGGTGGCTACACCTTC.

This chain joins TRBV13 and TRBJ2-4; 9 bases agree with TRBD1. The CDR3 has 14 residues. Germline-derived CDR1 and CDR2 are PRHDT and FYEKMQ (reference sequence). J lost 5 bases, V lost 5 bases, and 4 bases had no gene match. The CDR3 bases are TGTGCCAGCAGCAGACAGGGGGACGAAAACATTCAGTACTTC. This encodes CASSRQGDENIQYF.

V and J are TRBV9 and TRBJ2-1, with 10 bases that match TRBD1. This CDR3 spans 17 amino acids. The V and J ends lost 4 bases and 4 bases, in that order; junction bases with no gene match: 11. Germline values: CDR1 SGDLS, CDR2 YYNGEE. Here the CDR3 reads CASSLTGTGVLYNEQFF. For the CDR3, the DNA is TGTGCCAGCAGCCTCACCGGGACAGGGGTCCTATACAATGAGCAGTTCTTC.

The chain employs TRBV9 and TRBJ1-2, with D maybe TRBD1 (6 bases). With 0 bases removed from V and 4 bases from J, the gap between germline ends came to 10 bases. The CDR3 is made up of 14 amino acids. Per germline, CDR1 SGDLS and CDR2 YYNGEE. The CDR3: CASSVATGSYGYTF. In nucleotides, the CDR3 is TGTGCCAGCAGCGTAGCCACAGGGAGCTATGGCTACACCTTC.

The CDR3 DNA follows: TGTGCCAGCAGCTCCCGCGGAGGGGCAAACATTCAGTACTTC. Protein product: CASSSRGGANIQYF. The V gene is TRBV11-2, the J gene TRBJ2-4; D is perhaps TRBD2 (6 bases). V was cut by 4 bases and J by 6 bases, with 13 bases left in between. The CDR3 covers 14 residues. Germline V gene sequence: CDR1 SGHAT, CDR2 FQNNGV.

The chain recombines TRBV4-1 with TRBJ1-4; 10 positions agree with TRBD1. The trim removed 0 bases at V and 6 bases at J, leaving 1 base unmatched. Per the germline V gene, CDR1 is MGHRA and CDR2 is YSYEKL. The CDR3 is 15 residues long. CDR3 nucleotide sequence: TGCGCCAGCAGCCAAGAAGGGACAGGGGATGAAAAACTGTTTTTT. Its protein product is CASSQEGTGDEKLFF.

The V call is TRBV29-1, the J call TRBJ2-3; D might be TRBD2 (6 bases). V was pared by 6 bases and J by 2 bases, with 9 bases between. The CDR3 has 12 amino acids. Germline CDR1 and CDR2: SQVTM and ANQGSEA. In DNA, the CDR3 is TGCAGCGTGGAGGACTACACAGATACGCAGTATTTT. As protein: CSVEDYTDTQYF.

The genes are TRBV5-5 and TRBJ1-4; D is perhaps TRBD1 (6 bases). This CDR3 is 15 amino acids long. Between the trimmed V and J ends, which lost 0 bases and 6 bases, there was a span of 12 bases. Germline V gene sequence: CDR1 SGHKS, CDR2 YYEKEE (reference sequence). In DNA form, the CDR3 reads TGTGCCAGCAGCTTGGCCGGGGGGGCCCATGAAAAACTGTTTTTT. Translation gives CASSLAGGAHEKLFF.

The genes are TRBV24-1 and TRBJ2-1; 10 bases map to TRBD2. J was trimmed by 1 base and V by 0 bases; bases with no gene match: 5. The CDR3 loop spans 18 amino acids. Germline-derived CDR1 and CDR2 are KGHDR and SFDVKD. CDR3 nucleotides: TGTGCCACCAGTGATTTGAATAGCGGGGGGCAATCCTACAATGAGCAGTTCTTC. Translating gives CATSDLNSGGQSYNEQFF.

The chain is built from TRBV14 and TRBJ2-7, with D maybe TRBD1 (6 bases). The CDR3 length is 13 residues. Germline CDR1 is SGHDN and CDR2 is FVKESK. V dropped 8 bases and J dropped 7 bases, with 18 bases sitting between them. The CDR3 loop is CASQGPMSGEQYF. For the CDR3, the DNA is TGTGCCAGCCAGGGGCCGATGTCTGGGGAGCAGTACTTC.

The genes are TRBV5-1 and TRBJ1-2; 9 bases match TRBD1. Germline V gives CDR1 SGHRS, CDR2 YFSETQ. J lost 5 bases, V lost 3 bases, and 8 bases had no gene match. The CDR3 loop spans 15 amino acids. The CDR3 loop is CASSSEDRGVYGYTF. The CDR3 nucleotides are TGCGCCAGCAGCTCTGAGGACAGGGGAGTTTATGGCTACACCTTC.

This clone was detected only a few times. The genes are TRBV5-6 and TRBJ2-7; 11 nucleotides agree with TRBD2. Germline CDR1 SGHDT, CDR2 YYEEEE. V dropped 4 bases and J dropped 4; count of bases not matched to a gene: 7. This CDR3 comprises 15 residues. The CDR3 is CASSRRTSGRYEQYF. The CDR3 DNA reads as TGTGCCAGCAGCAGACGGACTAGCGGGCGGTACGAGCAGTACTTC.

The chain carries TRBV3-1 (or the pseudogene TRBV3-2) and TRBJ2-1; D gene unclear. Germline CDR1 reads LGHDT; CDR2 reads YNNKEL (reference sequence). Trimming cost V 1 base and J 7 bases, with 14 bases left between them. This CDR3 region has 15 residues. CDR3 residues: CASSQAAALKNEQFF. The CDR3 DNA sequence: TGTGCCAGCAGCCAAGCGGCCGCTCTAAAAAATGAGCAGTTCTTC.